Detailed here is one TCR beta chain. No antigen is known for it. Donors each provided about 9.5 milliliters of peripheral blood. The sample comes from a study of blood T cells in healthy people across ages. Study-wide points: Estimated diversity that came from one million T cells was considered an underestimate. Shifts in expanded clonotypes may have been confounded by donor CMV status, which was unknown. TCR beta diversity per million T cells fell roughly linearly with age.

J was trimmed by 3 bases and V by 3 bases; bases with no gene match: 6. The CDR3 length is 15 residues. Germline V lookup: CDR1 LGHNA, CDR2 YNFKEQ. A second PCR of 7 to 11 cycles used a sample-barcoded 5' primer and a J-beta primer mix. From the 5' RACE reads, TCRdb called clonotypes with MiXCR, one entry per CDR3 protein. In the table there are fewer than 800,000 distinct CDR3 sequences, about half of which are singletons. The specimen was blood. This TCR derives from a woman aged 55 to 70 in good health. The chain combines TRBV4-2 with TRBJ2-7; 9 bases agree with TRBD2. The CDR3 region is CASSQAGGSFYEQYF. DNA for the CDR3: TGTGCCAGCAGCCAGGCGGGAGGGTCTTTCTACGAGCAGTACTTC.